The present entry profiles one T cell receptor beta chain with its context. The junction shows a germline mismatch at one end, possibly a read error. The sample is drawn from a study of blood T cells in healthy people across ages. Combining a sample-barcoded 5' primer with a J-beta primer mix, a second PCR ran for about 6 to 11 cycles. TCRdb redid the calling of the 5' RACE reads with MiXCR, one entry per CDR3 protein. Found here are roughly 800,000 distinct CDR3 sequences, 20% to 25% of them singletons; the top ten hold under 4.5%. The data also belong to a second study, concerning T cells of mothers and their children.

The sequenced sample was blood. The sequence was obtained from a boy younger than 18 in good health.

The CDR3 nucleotides are TGCGGTGCTAGGTTGCCCCAAGAGACCCAGTACTTC. As protein: CGARLPQETQYF. The chain carries TRBV20-1 and TRBJ2-5; D not resolved. Germline CDR1 is DFQATT and CDR2 is SNEGSKA (reference sequence). This CDR3 has 12 amino acids.